The source of this T cell receptor (beta chain) is a study of blood T cell repertoires in COVID-19. Study background: Collection of acute and convalescent COVID-19 samples took place in the United States, Italy and Spain.

In its sample, this clone was seen once. TCRdb's copy holds only in-frame clones and misses some; the assay was immunoSEQ multiplex PCR. The data hold over 100,000 clones, with more than 75% observed a single time. Germline CDR1 SQVTM, CDR2 ANQGSEA. This CDR3 comprises 12 residues. V trimming: 3 bases; J trimming: 9 bases; junction bases outside the gene matches: 5. This clonotype was obtained from a woman between 65 and 79 years old with COVID-19, enrolled during active disease. The sample consisted of peripheral blood. The chain uses TRBV29-1 and TRBJ2-1; 7 bases fit TRBD1. The CDR3 loop reads CSVDEGAGEQFF. The DNA of the CDR3 is TGCAGCGTTGACGAGGGGGCGGGTGAGCAGTTCTTC.